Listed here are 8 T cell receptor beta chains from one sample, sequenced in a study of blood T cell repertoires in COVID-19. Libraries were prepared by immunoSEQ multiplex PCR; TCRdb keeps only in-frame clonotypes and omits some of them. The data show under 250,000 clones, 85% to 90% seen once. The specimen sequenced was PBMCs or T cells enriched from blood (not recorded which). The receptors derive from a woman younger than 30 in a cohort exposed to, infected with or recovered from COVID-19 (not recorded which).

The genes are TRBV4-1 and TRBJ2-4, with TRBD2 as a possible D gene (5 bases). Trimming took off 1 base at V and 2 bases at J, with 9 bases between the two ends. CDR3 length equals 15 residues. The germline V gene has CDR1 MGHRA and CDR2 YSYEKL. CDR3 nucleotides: TGCGCCAGCAGCCAAGGCCGGGATACCAAAAACATTCAGTACTTC. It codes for CASSQGRDTKNIQYF.

CDR3 sequence: CASSFSPSGENPRWTQYF. CDR3 nucleotides: TGTGCCAGCAGCTTCTCCCCTAGCGGGGAAAACCCCCGGTGGACCCAGTACTTC. This chain joins TRBV7-6 and TRBJ2-5; 9 bases agree with TRBD2. CDR3 length: 18 amino acids. J gave up 7 bases and V 3 bases, and 18 bases lay outside the gene matches. CDR1 is SGHVS, CDR2 FNYEAQ, per germline.

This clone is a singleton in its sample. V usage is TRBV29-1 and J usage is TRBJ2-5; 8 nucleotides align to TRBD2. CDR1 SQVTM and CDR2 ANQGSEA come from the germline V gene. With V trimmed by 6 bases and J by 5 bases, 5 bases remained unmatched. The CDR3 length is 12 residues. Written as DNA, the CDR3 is TGCAGCGTCCTGCGGGGGGTGGAGACCCAGTACTTC. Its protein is CSVLRGVETQYF.

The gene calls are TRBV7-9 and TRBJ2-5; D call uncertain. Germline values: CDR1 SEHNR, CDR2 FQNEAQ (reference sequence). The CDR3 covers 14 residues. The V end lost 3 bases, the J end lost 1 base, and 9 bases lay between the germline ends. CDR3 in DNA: TGTGCCAGCAGCTTCCTGTTGGCCCAAGAGACCCAGTACTTC. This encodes CASSFLLAQETQYF. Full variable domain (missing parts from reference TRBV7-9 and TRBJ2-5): DTGVSQNPRHKITKRGQNVTFRCDPISEHNRLYWYRQTLGQGPEFLTYFQNEAQLEKSRLLSDRFSAERPKGSFSTLEIQRTEQGDSAMYLCASSFLLAQETQYFGPGTRLLVL.

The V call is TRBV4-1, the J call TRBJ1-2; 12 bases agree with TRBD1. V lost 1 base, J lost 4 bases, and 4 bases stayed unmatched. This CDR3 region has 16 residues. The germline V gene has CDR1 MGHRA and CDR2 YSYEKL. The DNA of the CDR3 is TGCGCCAGCAGCCAAGTCGGGACAGGGGGCACCTATGGCTACACCTTC. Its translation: CASSQVGTGGTYGYTF.

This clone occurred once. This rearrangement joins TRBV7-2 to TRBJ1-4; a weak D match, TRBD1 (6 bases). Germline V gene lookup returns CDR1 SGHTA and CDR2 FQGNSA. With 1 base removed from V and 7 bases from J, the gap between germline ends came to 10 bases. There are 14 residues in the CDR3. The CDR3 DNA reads TGTGCCAGCAGCTTAGGGGGACACCCTGAAAAACTGTTTTTT. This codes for CASSLGGHPEKLFF. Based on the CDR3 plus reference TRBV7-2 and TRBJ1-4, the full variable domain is GAGVSQSPSNKVTEKGKDVELRCDPISGHTALYWYRQSLGQGLEFLIYFQGNSAPDKSGLPSDRFSAERTGGSVSTLTIQRTQQEDSAVYLCASSLGGHPEKLFFGSGTQLSVL.

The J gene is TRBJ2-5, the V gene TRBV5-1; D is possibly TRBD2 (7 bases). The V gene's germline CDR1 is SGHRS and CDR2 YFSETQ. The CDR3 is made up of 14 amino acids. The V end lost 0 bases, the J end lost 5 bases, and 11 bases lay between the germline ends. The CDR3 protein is CASSLVQGGETQYF. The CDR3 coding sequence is TGCGCCAGCAGCTTGGTACAGGGAGGGGAGACCCAGTACTTC.

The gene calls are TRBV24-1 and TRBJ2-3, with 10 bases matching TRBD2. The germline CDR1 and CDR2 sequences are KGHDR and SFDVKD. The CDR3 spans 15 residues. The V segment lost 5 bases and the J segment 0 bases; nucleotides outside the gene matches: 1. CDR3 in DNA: TGTGCCACCAGTGCGGGACTAGCGAGCACAGATACGCAGTATTTT. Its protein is CATSAGLASTDTQYF.